The clone carrying this T cell receptor beta chain came up many times. This specimen belongs to a study of T cells in Graves' hyperthyroidism and ophthalmopathy. Using RNA transcripts as the source, TCR beta CDR3 regions were amplified. The study used the HTBI primer set for a first-round RT-PCR of the TCR CDR3. TCRdb re-derived calls from the multiplex PCR reads in MiXCR, one entry per CDR3 protein. This sample has more than 500,000 distinct CDR3 sequences; 14% to 15% occur once, and the top ten carry 4.3%. This CDR3 has 13 amino acids. Trimming removed 3 bases at V and 6 bases at J, with 10 bases between. Germline CDR1 and CDR2: SNHLY and FYNNEI.

Sequencing was performed on blood. This sequence joins TRBV2 and TRBJ2-3; D gene uncertain. The receptor was isolated from a woman aged 35 to 49 with Graves' ophthalmopathy. The CDR3 sequence: CASSDQSADTQYF. The CDR3 DNA sequence: TGTGCCAGCAGTGATCAGTCTGCGGATACGCAGTATTTT.